This T cell receptor (beta chain) derives from a study of PD-1 blockade in classical Hodgkin lymphoma. General study results and limits: Differences between repertoires have undefined causes, possibly disease activity or prior therapy. Diminished baseline TCR diversity has been reported in newly diagnosed patients relative to healthy donors.

In the case of this clone: Its antigen is still unknown.

Libraries were prepared by immunoSEQ multiplex PCR; TCRdb keeps only in-frame clonotypes and omits some of them. The sample shows 12,000 to 15,000 clones, 91% of them seen only once. As to time point: newly diagnosed, previously untreated cHL patient sample. Thawed PBMCs supplied CD8+ T cells via magnetic negative selection. Untreated, newly diagnosed classical Hodgkin lymphoma PBMCs were comparators. The receptor was derived from a human donor with classical Hodgkin lymphoma. Sequenced: CD8+ T cells from blood.

CDR3 bases: TGTGCCAGTAGTGACAGGGGCTACGAGCAGTACTTC. Translation: CASSDRGYEQYF. The chain couples TRBV19 to TRBJ2-7; the match to TRBD1 covers 8 bases. V gave up 5 bases and J gave up 3 bases; unmatched junction bases: 0. Germline CDR1 and CDR2: LNHDA and SQIVND (reference sequence). This CDR3 region has 12 residues.